The 23 T cell receptor beta chains reported below all come from one sample, sequenced in a study of shared clonotypes between healthy human individuals. Libraries were prepared by immunoSEQ multiplex PCR; TCRdb keeps only in-frame clonotypes and omits some of them. In the table there are 2 million to 3 million clones, roughly 92% of which are singletons. The source material was naive CD4+ T cells sorted from blood. Subset reported: CD45RA+ positively selected. The receptor source for this set is a man aged 18 to 29 in good health.

The V gene is TRBV6-5, the J gene TRBJ2-7, with D possibly being TRBD1 (5 bases). The V gene's germline CDR1 is MNHEY and CDR2 SVGAGI. V gave up 6 bases and J gave up 4 bases, with 16 bases separating them. This CDR3 region has 14 residues. The CDR3: CASSFTAGKYEQYF. The CDR3 DNA follows: TGTGCCAGCAGCTTTACGGCAGGGAAATACGAGCAGTACTTC.

This chain links TRBV2 with TRBJ1-6; D is possibly TRBD1 (5 bases). CDR1 and CDR2 (germline): SNHLY, FYNNEI. This CDR3 is 17 amino acids long. Trimming pared 8 bases from V and 9 bases from J, leaving 26 bases between. The CDR3 bases are TGTGCCAGCCTGGAGAGGGGCTCCCTTTCGGGGGGTTCACCCCTCCACTTT. Amino acids: CASLERGSLSGGSPLHF.

The chain combines TRBV11-1 with TRBJ2-1, with D maybe TRBD1 (5 bases). V lost 3 bases and J lost 2, with 11 bases in between. From germline, CDR1 is SGHAT and CDR2 FQDESV (reference sequence). The CDR3 totals 15 residues. The CDR3 protein is CASSFETETYNEQFF. In DNA, the CDR3 is TGTGCCAGCAGCTTCGAGACAGAGACCTACAATGAGCAGTTCTTC.

For this clone: A junction end diverges from the germline sequence, so it may reflect a read error. The J gene is TRBJ2-5, the V gene TRBV7-7; D might be TRBD1 (6 bases). Per germline, CDR1 SSHAT and CDR2 FNYEAQ (reference sequence). The CDR3 is made up of 14 amino acids. As DNA, the CDR3 is TGTGCTAGCAGCATAACCGGGACACCTGAGACCCAGTACTTC. Translated, it gives CASSITGTPETQYF.

The rearrangement joins TRBV10-3 to TRBJ1-1; 9 positions match TRBD1. V shed 6 bases and J 6 bases; nucleotides not matched to a gene: 5. Germline-derived CDR1 and CDR2 are ENHRY and SYGVKD. CDR3 length equals 13 residues. The chain's CDR3 is CAISGTGIPEAFF. The CDR3 DNA sequence: TGTGCCATCAGCGGGACAGGGATACCTGAAGCTTTCTTT.

The rearrangement uses TRBV6-1 and TRBJ1-4; no clear D gene. There are 17 residues in the CDR3. Germline values: CDR1 MNHNS, CDR2 SASEGT. V lost 2 bases and J lost 1, with 14 bases in between. DNA of the CDR3: TGTGCCAGCAGTGAAATAAGGTCCTTGGGAACTAATGAAAAACTGTTTTTT. Translation gives CASSEIRSLGTNEKLFF.

The rearrangement links TRBV4-3 to TRBJ2-4; weak D call: TRBD2 (5 bases). CDR1 LGHNA and CDR2 YSLEER come from the germline V gene. V was shortened by 0 bases and J by 6 bases, with 9 bases between the two germline ends. The CDR3 is 14 amino acids. CDR3 protein: CASSQEPEGNIQYF. CDR3 DNA sequence: TGCGCCAGCAGCCAAGAACCAGAGGGAAACATTCAGTACTTC.

The chain employs TRBV9 and TRBJ2-3; the match to TRBD1 covers 7 bases. The CDR3 length is 13 residues. Looked up from germline, CDR1 is SGDLS and CDR2 is YYNGEE. Trimming took 7 bases from V and 2 from J; bases not matched to a gene: 4. CDR3 DNA sequence: TGTGCCAGCGGGACAGTGAACACAGATACGCAGTATTTT. This encodes CASGTVNTDTQYF.

This clone was counted once. The chain uses TRBV7-9 and TRBJ2-1, with 9 bases identical to TRBD1. Per the germline V gene, CDR1 is SEHNR and CDR2 is FQNEAQ (reference sequence). The CDR3 loop spans 17 amino acids. V was clipped by 1 base and J by 4 bases; unmatched bases: 8. Here the CDR3 reads CASSLGFGTGTYNEQFF. The CDR3, as DNA: TGTGCCAGCAGCTTAGGTTTTGGGACAGGGACATACAATGAGCAGTTCTTC.

The chain joins TRBV19 to TRBJ2-3, with D possibly being TRBD1 (5 bases). The germline V gene encodes CDR1 LNHDA and CDR2 SQIVND (reference sequence). The CDR3 has 16 amino acids. The germline V and J ends were trimmed by 3 bases and 2 bases, with 15 bases remaining between them. CDR3 loop: CASSIGRGSFTDTQYF. The CDR3 region has the DNA TGTGCCAGTAGTATCGGTAGGGGCTCCTTCACAGATACGCAGTATTTT.

A note on this clone: Other nucleotide sequences from this sample produce the same CDR3. The CDR3 coding sequence is TGCGCCAGCAGCTCGACTAGCGGGGGTCCCTACGAGCAGTACTTC. As protein: CASSSTSGGPYEQYF. The chain recombines TRBV5-1 with TRBJ2-7, with 12 bases identical to TRBD2. This CDR3 has 15 residues. Per germline, CDR1 SGHRS and CDR2 YFSETQ. V was clipped by 3 bases and J by 2 bases; unmatched bases: 3.

CDR3 in DNA: TGTGCCAGTAGTTATCCGGGACTAGAGAGTAGACAGTACTTC. Its translation is CASSYPGLESRQYF. The V and J genes are TRBV19 and TRBJ2-7; the match to TRBD2 covers 8 bases. Germline-derived CDR1 and CDR2 are LNHDA and SQIVND (reference sequence). The V gene end was trimmed by 5 bases and the J gene end by 10 bases; junction bases not matched to a gene: 13. The CDR3 has 14 amino acids.

Worth noting for this clone: This sample also contains other DNA sequences that code for the same CDR3. The rearrangement uses TRBV7-2 and TRBJ2-1, with D tentatively TRBD2 (6 bases). The CDR3 runs to 14 residues. Trimming stripped 5 bases from V and 0 bases from J, with 8 bases between. CDR1 SGHTA and CDR2 FQGNSA come from the germline V gene. The CDR3 loop reads CASSLGSSYNEQFF. CDR3 nucleotide sequence: TGTGCCAGCAGCCTCGGGAGCTCCTACAATGAGCAGTTCTTC.

The J gene is TRBJ1-2, the V gene TRBV10-3; TRBD1 matches 9 bases. CDR1 ENHRY and CDR2 SYGVKD come from the germline V gene. The V and J ends lost 5 bases and 9 bases, in that order; junction bases with no gene match: 7. The CDR3 consists of 13 residues. CDR3 in DNA: TGTGCCATCAGTTATAGGACAGGGGAGAGCTACACCTTC. It yields the protein CAISYRTGESYTF.

The rearrangement uses TRBV10-2 and TRBJ1-2, with D possibly being TRBD1 (6 bases). The V end lost 5 bases, the J end lost 4 bases, and 14 bases lay between the germline ends. Germline CDR1 and CDR2: WSHSY and SAAADI. This CDR3 has 14 residues. The DNA of the CDR3 is TGCGCCAGCAGTATCCAGGGGTTCGGCTATGGCTACACCTTC. Translation gives CASSIQGFGYGYTF.

This rearrangement joins TRBV7-9 to TRBJ2-5, with D perhaps matching TRBD1 (6 bases). With 7 bases removed from V and 0 bases from J, the gap between germline ends came to 18 bases. There are 16 residues in the CDR3. Looked up from germline, CDR1 is SEHNR and CDR2 is FQNEAQ (reference sequence). The CDR3 coding sequence is TGTGCCAGCAATCTGTCCCCCAGGGACAACCAAGAGACCCAGTACTTC. Its translation: CASNLSPRDNQETQYF.

The chain employs TRBV9 and TRBJ2-1; 10 bases line up with TRBD1. This CDR3 spans 16 amino acids. V dropped 6 bases and J dropped 5; count of bases not matched to a gene: 11. Germline CDR1 reads SGDLS; CDR2 reads YYNGEE. In DNA form, the CDR3 reads TGTGCCAGCACCCGTCAAGGACAGGGGGGAAACAATGAGCAGTTCTTC. Translating it yields CASTRQGQGGNNEQFF.

The CDR3 DNA follows: TGTGCCAGCAGCCCGGACAGGGGCACAGATACGCAGTATTTT. Protein: CASSPDRGTDTQYF. This chain connects TRBV9 to TRBJ2-3; 8 nucleotides line up with TRBD1. This CDR3 has 14 amino acids. The V gene end was trimmed by 4 bases and the J gene end by 1 base; junction bases not matched to a gene: 2. Germline V CDR1 and CDR2: SGDLS, YYNGEE.

This chain connects TRBV5-6 to TRBJ2-1, with a tentative D call TRBD2 (6 bases). Deletions cut 5 bases from V and 2 bases from J, with 17 bases between. From germline, CDR1 is SGHDT and CDR2 YYEEEE. The CDR3 is 16 residues long. CDR3 sequence: CASSRRGVLPYNEQFF. CDR3 nucleotide sequence: TGTGCCAGCAGTCGGAGGGGAGTCTTACCCTACAATGAGCAGTTCTTC. The entire variable domain, with the rest obtained from reference TRBV5-6 and TRBJ2-1, is as follows: DAGVTQSPTHLIKTRGQQVTLRCSPKSGHDTVSWYQQALGQGPQFIFQYYEEEERQRGNFPDRFSGHQFPNYSSELNVNALLLGDSALYLCASSRRGVLPYNEQFFGPGTRLTVL.

This chain links TRBV5-1 with TRBJ1-1, with TRBD1 matching 9 bases. The trim removed 0 bases at V and 5 bases at J, leaving 23 bases unmatched. Germline V CDR1 and CDR2: SGHRS, YFSETQ. This CDR3 spans 21 amino acids. CDR3 bases: TGCGCCAGCAGCTTGGGGTTGGGACAGGGAAGGGGAGAAGGAGGTATGACTGAAGCTTTCTTT. Translation gives CASSLGLGQGRGEGGMTEAFF.

The chain recombines TRBV18 with TRBJ1-2, with a tentative D call TRBD1 (5 bases). The CDR3 length is 15 residues. Per germline, CDR1 KGHSH and CDR2 LQKENI. With 6 bases removed from V and 0 bases from J, the gap between germline ends came to 14 bases. CDR3 sequence: CASSPRTNTNYGYTF. CDR3 coding DNA: TGTGCCAGCTCCCCCCGGACAAATACTAACTATGGCTACACCTTC.

The chain couples TRBV5-1 to TRBJ2-7, with TRBD2 matching over 10 bases. CDR1 and CDR2 from the germline V gene are SGHRS and YFSETQ. The CDR3 spans 15 residues. Trimming cost V 3 bases and J 5 bases; bases outside gene matches: 8. The CDR3 bases are TGCGCCAGCAGCTGGACTAGCGGTCCTCACCACGAGCAGTACTTC. This gives the protein CASSWTSGPHHEQYF.

This rearrangement joins TRBV19 to TRBJ2-1; 12 nucleotides agree with TRBD1. Trimming cost V 6 bases and J 8 bases; bases outside gene matches: 8. The CDR3 extends over 15 amino acids. The germline V gene encodes CDR1 LNHDA and CDR2 SQIVND (reference sequence). CDR3 DNA: TGTGCCAGTAGAACCCCGGGACAGGGGGCCGATGAGCAGTTCTTC. This codes for CASRTPGQGADEQFF.